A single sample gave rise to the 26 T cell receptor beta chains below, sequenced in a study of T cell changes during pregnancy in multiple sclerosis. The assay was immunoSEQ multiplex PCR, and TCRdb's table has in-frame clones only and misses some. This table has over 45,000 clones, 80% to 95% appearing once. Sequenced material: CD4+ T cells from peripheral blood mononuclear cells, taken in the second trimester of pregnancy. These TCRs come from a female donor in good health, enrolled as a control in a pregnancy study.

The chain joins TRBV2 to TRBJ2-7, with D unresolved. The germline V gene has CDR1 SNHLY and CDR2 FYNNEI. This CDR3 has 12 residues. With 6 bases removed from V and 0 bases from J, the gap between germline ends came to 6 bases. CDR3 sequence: CASSPNSYEQYF. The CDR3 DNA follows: TGTGCCAGCAGCCCCAACTCCTACGAGCAGTACTTC. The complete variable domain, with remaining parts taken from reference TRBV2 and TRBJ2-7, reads EPEVTQTPSHQVTQMGQEVILRCVPISNHLYFYWYRQILGQKVEFLVSFYNNEISEKSEIFDDQFSVERPDGSNFTLKIRSTKLEDSAMYFCASSPNSYEQYFGPGTRLTVT.

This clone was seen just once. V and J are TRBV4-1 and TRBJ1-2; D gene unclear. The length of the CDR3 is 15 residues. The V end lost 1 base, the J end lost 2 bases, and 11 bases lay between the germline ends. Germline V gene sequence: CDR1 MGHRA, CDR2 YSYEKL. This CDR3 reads CASSQGRTENYGYTF. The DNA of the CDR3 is TGCGCCAGCAGCCAAGGTCGAACCGAGAACTATGGCTACACCTTC.

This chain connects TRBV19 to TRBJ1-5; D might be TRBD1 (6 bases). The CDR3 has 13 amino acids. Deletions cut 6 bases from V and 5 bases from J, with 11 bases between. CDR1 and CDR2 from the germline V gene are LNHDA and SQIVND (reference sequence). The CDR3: CASREDRDQPQHF. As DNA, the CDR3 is TGTGCCAGTAGGGAGGACAGAGATCAGCCCCAGCATTTT. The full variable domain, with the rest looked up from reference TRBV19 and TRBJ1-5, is DGGITQSPKYLFRKEGQNVTLSCEQNLNHDAMYWYRQDPGQGLRLIYYSQIVNDFQKGDIAEGYSVSREKKESFPLTVTSAQKNPTAFYLCASREDRDQPQHFGDGTRLSIL.

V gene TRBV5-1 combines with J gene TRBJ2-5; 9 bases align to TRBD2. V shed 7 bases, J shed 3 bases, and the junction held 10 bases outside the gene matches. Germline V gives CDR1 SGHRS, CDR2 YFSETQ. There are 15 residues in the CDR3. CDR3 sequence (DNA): TGCGCCAGCCAATTCGGGGTAGCGGGGGAAGAGACCCAGTACTTC. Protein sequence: CASQFGVAGEETQYF.

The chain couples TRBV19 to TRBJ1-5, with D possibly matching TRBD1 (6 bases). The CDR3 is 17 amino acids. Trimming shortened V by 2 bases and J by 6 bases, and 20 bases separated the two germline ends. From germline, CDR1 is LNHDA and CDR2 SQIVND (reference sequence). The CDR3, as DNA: TGTGCCAGTAGTATAAGGCCTCGGGCAGGGGTCGGTCAGCCCCAGCATTTT. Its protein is CASSIRPRAGVGQPQHF.

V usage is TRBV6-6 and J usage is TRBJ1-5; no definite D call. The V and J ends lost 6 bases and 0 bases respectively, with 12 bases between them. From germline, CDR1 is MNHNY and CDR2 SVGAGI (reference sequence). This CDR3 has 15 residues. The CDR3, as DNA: TGTGCCAGCAGGGCTAACAGAGTTAGCAATCAGCCCCAGCATTTT. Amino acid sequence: CASRANRVSNQPQHF.

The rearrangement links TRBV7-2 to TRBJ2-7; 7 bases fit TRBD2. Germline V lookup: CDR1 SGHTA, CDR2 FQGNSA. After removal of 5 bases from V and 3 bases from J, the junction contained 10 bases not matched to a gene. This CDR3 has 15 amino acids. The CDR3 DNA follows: TGTGCCAGCAGCGTGCAAGCGGGACTGGGCTACGAGCAGTACTTC. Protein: CASSVQAGLGYEQYF.

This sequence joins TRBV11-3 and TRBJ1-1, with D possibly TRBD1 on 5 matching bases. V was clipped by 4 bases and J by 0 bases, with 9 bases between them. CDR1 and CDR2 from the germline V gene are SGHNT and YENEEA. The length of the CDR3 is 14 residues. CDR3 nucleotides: TGTGCCAGCAGCTCCAGGGTAATGAACACTGAAGCTTTCTTT. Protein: CASSSRVMNTEAFF.

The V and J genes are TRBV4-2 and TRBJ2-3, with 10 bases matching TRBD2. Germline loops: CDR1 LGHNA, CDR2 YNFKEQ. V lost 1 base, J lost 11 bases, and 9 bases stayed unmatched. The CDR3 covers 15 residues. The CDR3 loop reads CASSQVGTSEMEQYF. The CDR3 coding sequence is TGTGCCAGCAGCCAAGTGGGGACTAGCGAAATGGAGCAGTATTTT.

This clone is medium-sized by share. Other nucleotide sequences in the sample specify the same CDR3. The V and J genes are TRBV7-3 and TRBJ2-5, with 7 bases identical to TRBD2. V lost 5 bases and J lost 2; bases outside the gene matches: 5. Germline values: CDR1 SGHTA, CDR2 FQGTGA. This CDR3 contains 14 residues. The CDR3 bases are TGTGCCAGCAGCCCTACGGGACTACAAGAGACCCAGTACTTC. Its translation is CASSPTGLQETQYF.

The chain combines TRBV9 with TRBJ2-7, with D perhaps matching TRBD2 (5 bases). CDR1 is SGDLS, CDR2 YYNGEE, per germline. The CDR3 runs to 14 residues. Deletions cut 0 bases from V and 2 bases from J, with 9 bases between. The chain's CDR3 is CASSVEGGPYEQYF. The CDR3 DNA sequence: TGTGCCAGCAGCGTAGAAGGAGGTCCCTACGAGCAGTACTTC.

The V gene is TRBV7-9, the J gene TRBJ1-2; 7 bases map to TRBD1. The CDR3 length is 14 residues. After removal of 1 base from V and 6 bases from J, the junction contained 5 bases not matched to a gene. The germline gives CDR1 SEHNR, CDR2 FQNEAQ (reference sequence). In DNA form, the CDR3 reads TGTGCCAGCAGCTTAGTGGTGACAGGGAATGGCTACACCTTC. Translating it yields CASSLVVTGNGYTF.

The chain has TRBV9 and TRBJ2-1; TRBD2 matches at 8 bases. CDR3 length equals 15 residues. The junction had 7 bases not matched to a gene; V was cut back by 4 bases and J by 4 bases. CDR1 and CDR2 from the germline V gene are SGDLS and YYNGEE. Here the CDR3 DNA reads TGTGCCAGCAGCCCCGGGACTAGATCTTACAATGAGCAGTTCTTC. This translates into CASSPGTRSYNEQFF.

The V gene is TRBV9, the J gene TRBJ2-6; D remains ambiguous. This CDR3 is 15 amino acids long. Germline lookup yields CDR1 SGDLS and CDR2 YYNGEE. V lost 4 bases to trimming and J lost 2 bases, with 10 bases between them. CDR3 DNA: TGTGCCAGCAGCCCAGCCAGGACTGGGGCCAACGTCCTGACTTTC. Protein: CASSPARTGANVLTF.

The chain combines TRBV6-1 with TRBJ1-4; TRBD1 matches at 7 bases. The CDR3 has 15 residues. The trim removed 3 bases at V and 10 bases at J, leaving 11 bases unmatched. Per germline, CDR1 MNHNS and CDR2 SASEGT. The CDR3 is CASSDRRGREGKLFF. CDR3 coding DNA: TGTGCCAGCAGTGATCGGAGGGGGCGAGAGGGAAAACTGTTTTTT.

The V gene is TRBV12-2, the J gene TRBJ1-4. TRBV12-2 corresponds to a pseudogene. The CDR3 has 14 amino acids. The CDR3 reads CASRWTQPDEKLFF. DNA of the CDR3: TGTGCAAGTCGCTGGACTCAGCCGGATGAAAAACTGTTTTTT.

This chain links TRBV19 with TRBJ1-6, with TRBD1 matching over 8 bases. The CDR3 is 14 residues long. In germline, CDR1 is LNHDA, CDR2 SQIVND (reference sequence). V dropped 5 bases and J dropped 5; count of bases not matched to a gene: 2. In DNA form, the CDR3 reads TGTGCCAGTAGTGTGACAGGGGATAATTCACCCCTCCACTTT. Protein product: CASSVTGDNSPLHF.

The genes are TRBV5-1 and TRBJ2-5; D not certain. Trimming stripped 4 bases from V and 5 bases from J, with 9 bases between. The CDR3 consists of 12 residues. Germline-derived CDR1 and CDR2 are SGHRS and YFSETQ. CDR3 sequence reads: CASSPDMETQYF. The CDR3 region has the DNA TGCGCCAGCAGCCCTGACATGGAGACCCAGTACTTC. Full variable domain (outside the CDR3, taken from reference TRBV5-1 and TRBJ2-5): KAGVTQTPRYLIKTRGQQVTLSCSPISGHRSVSWYQQTPGQGLQFLFEYFSETQRNKGNFPGRFSGRQFSNSRSEMNVSTLELGDSALYLCASSPDMETQYFGPGTRLLVL.

CDR3 coding DNA: TGTGCCAGCGCTATGCAGGGGGCTGAAGGCTACACCTTC. Protein product: CASAMQGAEGYTF. The chain combines TRBV7-2 with TRBJ1-2; 8 positions agree with TRBD1. Germline assignment: CDR1 SGHTA and CDR2 FQGNSA. CDR3 length: 13 residues. The V gene end was trimmed by 8 bases and the J gene end by 8 bases; junction bases not matched to a gene: 10.

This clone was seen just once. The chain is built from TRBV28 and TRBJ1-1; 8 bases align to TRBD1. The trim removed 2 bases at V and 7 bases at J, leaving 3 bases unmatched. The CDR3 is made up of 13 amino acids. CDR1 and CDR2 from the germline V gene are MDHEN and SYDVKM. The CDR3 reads CASSLGTGFEAFF. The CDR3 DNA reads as TGTGCCAGCAGTTTAGGGACAGGATTTGAAGCTTTCTTT.

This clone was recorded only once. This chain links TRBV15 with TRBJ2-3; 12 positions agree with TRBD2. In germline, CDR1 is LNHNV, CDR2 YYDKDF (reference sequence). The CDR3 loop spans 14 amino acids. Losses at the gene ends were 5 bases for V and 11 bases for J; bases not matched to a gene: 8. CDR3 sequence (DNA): TGTGCCACCAGCGTAAGGACTAGCGGGAAGGGGCAGTATTTT. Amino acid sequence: CATSVRTSGKGQYF.

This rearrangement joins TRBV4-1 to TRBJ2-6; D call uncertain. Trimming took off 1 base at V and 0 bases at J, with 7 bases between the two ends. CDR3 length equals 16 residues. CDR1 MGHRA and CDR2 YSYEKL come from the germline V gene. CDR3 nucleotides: TGCGCCAGCAGCCAAGGAACGAGCTCTGGGGCCAACGTCCTGACTTTC. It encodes CASSQGTSSGANVLTF.

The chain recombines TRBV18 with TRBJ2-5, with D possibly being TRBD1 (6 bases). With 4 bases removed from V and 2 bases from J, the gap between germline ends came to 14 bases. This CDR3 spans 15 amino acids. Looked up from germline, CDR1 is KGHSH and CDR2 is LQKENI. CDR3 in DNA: TGTGCCAGCTCACAACCCGGGACATTTCAAGAGACCCAGTACTTC. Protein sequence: CASSQPGTFQETQYF.

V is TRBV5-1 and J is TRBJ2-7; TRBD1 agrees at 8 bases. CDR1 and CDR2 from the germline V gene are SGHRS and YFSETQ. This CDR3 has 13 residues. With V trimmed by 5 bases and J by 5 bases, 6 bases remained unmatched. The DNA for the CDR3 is TGCGCCAGCAGATTCGGACAGGGAAACGAGCAGTACTTC. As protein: CASRFGQGNEQYF.

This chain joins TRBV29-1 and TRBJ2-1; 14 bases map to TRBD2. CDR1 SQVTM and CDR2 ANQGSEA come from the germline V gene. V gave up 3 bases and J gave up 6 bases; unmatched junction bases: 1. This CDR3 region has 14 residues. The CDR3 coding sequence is TGCAGCGTTGATGGACTAGCGGGAGGCAATGAGCAGTTCTTC. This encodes CSVDGLAGGNEQFF.

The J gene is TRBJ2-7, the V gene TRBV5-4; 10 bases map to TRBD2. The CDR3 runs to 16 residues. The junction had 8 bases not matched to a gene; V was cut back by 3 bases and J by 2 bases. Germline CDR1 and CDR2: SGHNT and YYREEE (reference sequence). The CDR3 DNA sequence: TGTGCCAGCAGCTCCAATAGCGGGGGGCTCCCCTACGAGCAGTACTTC. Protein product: CASSSNSGGLPYEQYF.